Shown below are 27 T cell receptor beta chains from a single sample sequenced in a study of T cells in Graves' hyperthyroidism and ophthalmopathy. TCR beta CDR3 sequences were amplified from RNA transcripts. First-round RT-PCR of the TCR CDR3 relied on the HTBI primer set. Using its own MiXCR run on the multiplex PCR reads, TCRdb lists one record per CDR3 protein. The profile shows hundreds of thousands of distinct CDR3 sequences, approximately 16% of them singletons. Sequenced sample: blood. The receptor set was obtained from a woman aged 18-29 years with Graves' hyperthyroidism.

V is TRBV7-2 and J is TRBJ2-7; TRBD1 or TRBD2 may be the D gene (6 bases each). Trimming removed 5 bases from V and 2 bases from J, with 13 bases in between. Germline values: CDR1 SGHTA, CDR2 FQGNSA. The CDR3 runs 14 residues. CDR3 DNA: TGTGCCAGCAGCCGGGGGCTTTTTGCCTACGAGCAGTACTTC. Translating gives CASSRGLFAYEQYF. Filled out from reference TRBV7-2 and TRBJ2-7, the complete variable domain reads GAGVSQSPSNKVTEKGKDVELRCDPISGHTALYWYRQSLGQGLEFLIYFQGNSAPDKSGLPSDRFSAERTGGSVSTLTIQRTQQEDSAVYLCASSRGLFAYEQYFGPGTRLTVT.

The chain combines TRBV24-1 with TRBJ1-1; tentatively, D is TRBD1 (5 bases). V was trimmed by 2 bases and J by 0 bases, leaving 12 bases between them. The CDR3 is made up of 16 amino acids. Germline lookup yields CDR1 KGHDR and CDR2 SFDVKD. CDR3 loop: CATSDSGIGVNTEAFF. For the CDR3, the DNA is TGTGCCACCAGTGATTCCGGGATAGGGGTGAACACTGAAGCTTTCTTT.

This clonotype was counted many times. The chain uses TRBV7-6 and TRBJ2-5, with D tentatively TRBD1 (6 bases). Looked up from germline, CDR1 is SGHVS and CDR2 is FNYEAQ. The V end was cut by 2 bases, the J end by 5 bases, with 12 bases between. This CDR3 comprises 14 residues. This chain's CDR3 is CASSLTGLGETQYF. CDR3 nucleotide sequence: TGTGCCAGCAGCTTAACAGGGCTTGGGGAGACCCAGTACTTC.

The rearrangement uses TRBV6-2 or TRBV6-3 and TRBJ1-1; D is ambiguous. The ends were cut back, 6 bases at V and 4 bases at J, with 15 bases in the middle. From germline, CDR1 is MNHEY and CDR2 SVGEGT. The CDR3 has 14 residues. The DNA of the CDR3 is TGTGCCAGCAGCCCGCCGGGCTTTGGCACTGAAGCTTTCTTT. Amino acid sequence: CASSPPGFGTEAFF.

This clonotype was recorded at least ten times. The gene calls are TRBV20-1 and TRBJ2-3; possibly TRBD1 for D (6 bases). CDR1 and CDR2 (germline): DFQATT, SNEGSKA (reference sequence). This CDR3 comprises 14 residues. Trimming left V 3 bases short and J 0 bases short, with 10 bases between. The CDR3 nucleotides read TGCAGTGCTAGCCAGGGGTTGAGCACAGATACGCAGTATTTT. Encoded protein: CSASQGLSTDTQYF.

The sample holds many counts of this clonotype. The chain employs TRBV24-1 and TRBJ2-1, with a possible D match to TRBD1 (6 bases). V dropped 6 bases and J dropped 8 bases, with 19 bases sitting between them. The length of the CDR3 is 15 residues. Germline assignment: CDR1 KGHDR and CDR2 SFDVKD. This CDR3 is CATSQGSRGRDEQFF. CDR3 nucleotides: TGTGCCACCAGTCAGGGAAGCAGGGGACGCGATGAGCAGTTCTTC.

This clonotype was counted many times. The rearrangement uses TRBV5-1 and TRBJ2-7, with TRBD1 identical over 8 bases. J lost 2 bases, V lost 4 bases, and 5 bases had no gene match. Germline assignment: CDR1 SGHRS and CDR2 YFSETQ. This CDR3 has 14 residues. The CDR3 DNA reads as TGCGCCAGCAGCATCTTGACAGGGGCCTACGAGCAGTACTTC. This codes for CASSILTGAYEQYF.

This clonotype came up many times. V gene TRBV5-1 combines with J gene TRBJ1-1, with TRBD1 matching over 7 bases. This CDR3 comprises 13 residues. Germline CDR1 SGHRS, CDR2 YFSETQ. V trimming: 5 bases; J trimming: 8 bases; junction bases outside the gene matches: 9. The CDR3 region has the DNA TGCGCCAGCAGTCACCAGGACAGGATGGAAGCTTTCTTT. It codes for CASSHQDRMEAFF.

V is TRBV27 and J is TRBJ1-1; D perhaps matches TRBD1 (5 bases). V lost 8 bases, J lost 1 base, and 17 bases lay in between. CDR3 size: 15 residues. The germline V gene has CDR1 MNHEY and CDR2 SMNVEV (reference sequence). The DNA of the CDR3 is TGTGCCAGCGGAGATCGGGGGGTTACGAACACTGAAGCTTTCTTT. Amino acid sequence: CASGDRGVTNTEAFF.

This clonotype showed up many times. The chain joins TRBV13 to TRBJ2-1; D gene uncertain. The CDR3 runs 13 residues. Germline CDR1 PRHDT, CDR2 FYEKMQ (reference sequence). The V gene lost 1 base and the J gene lost 8 bases, with 9 bases spanning the gap. This chain's CDR3 is CASSLEQWDEQFF. CDR3 DNA sequence: TGTGCCAGCAGCTTAGAACAGTGGGATGAGCAGTTCTTC.

This clonotype was detected ten times or more. The rearrangement joins TRBV7-9 to TRBJ2-5, with TRBD1 matching 8 bases. Germline-derived CDR1 and CDR2 are SEHNR and FQNEAQ (reference sequence). V lost 5 bases to trimming and J lost 0 bases; unmatched junction nucleotides: 5. The CDR3 consists of 15 residues. CDR3 nucleotides: TGTGCCAGCAGCCAGGACAGGGCGTACCAAGAGACCCAGTACTTC. This encodes CASSQDRAYQETQYF.

This clonotype was counted a few times. A junction boundary mismatches the germline segment, possibly from a read error. The genes are TRBV7-8 and TRBJ1-4; possibly TRBD1 for D (5 bases). Germline CDR1 reads SGHVS; CDR2 reads FQNEAQ. The CDR3 is 15 residues long. As DNA, the CDR3 is TGTGCCAGCAGCGTAGCTAATGGGGGTAATGAAAAACTGTTTTTT. As protein: CASSVANGGNEKLFF.

This clonotype was observed a few times. The gene calls are TRBV7-2 and TRBJ2-7, with 10 bases lining up with TRBD2. This CDR3 spans 14 amino acids. Looked up from germline, CDR1 is SGHTA and CDR2 is FQGNSA. J gave up 7 bases and V 5 bases, and 8 bases lay outside the gene matches. The CDR3 DNA reads TGTGCCAGCAGCCCCCAGCGGGGGGGCCGGGAGCAGTACTTC. This codes for CASSPQRGGREQYF.

The rearrangement joins TRBV7-9 to TRBJ2-1; D gene unclear. Germline values: CDR1 SEHNR, CDR2 FQNEAQ (reference sequence). The CDR3 runs to 16 residues. Trimming removed 3 bases from V and 8 bases from J, with 20 bases in between. CDR3 coding DNA: TGTGCCAGCAGCTTTAGTCCCGGCCGGTCTGGGTATGAGCAGTTCTTC. Residues: CASSFSPGRSGYEQFF.

The rearrangement joins TRBV19 to TRBJ2-3; the match to TRBD2 covers 8 bases. Germline V lookup: CDR1 LNHDA, CDR2 SQIVND (reference sequence). J lost 3 bases, V lost 6 bases, and 5 bases had no gene match. This CDR3 comprises 14 residues. Here the CDR3 reads CASRAGGRTDTQYF. The CDR3 bases are TGTGCCAGTAGGGCGGGGGGACGAACAGATACGCAGTATTTT.

This clonotype was recorded many times. The V and J genes are TRBV3-1 and TRBJ2-7; TRBD1 agrees at 11 bases. The length of the CDR3 is 12 residues. Germline lookup yields CDR1 LGHDT and CDR2 YNNKEL (reference sequence). The J segment lost 6 bases and the V segment lost 7 bases, leaving 2 bases of the junction unmatched. In DNA, the CDR3 is TGTGCCAGCACGGACAGGGGGCTCGAGCAGTACTTC. It is translated as CASTDRGLEQYF.

This clonotype was seen at least ten times. The rearrangement links TRBV12-3 or TRBV12-4 to TRBJ2-1; D is undetermined. There are 15 residues in the CDR3. V was trimmed by 0 bases and J by 1 base, leaving 7 bases between them. The CDR3 here is CASSLAVGSYNEQFF. The DNA for the CDR3 is TGTGCCAGCAGTTTAGCTGTGGGATCCTACAATGAGCAGTTCTTC.

This clonotype was seen more than once but under ten times. V is TRBV3-1 and J is TRBJ2-4; maybe TRBD2 (7 bases). Germline V gene sequence: CDR1 LGHDT, CDR2 YNNKEL (reference sequence). The CDR3 is 15 residues long. V was cut by 4 bases and J by 9 bases, with 19 bases left in between. The CDR3 DNA is TGTGCCAGCAGCCGAAAGGGGGGGGAAATGAGCATTCAGTACTTC. Residues: CASSRKGGEMSIQYF.

This clonotype was counted ten times or more. This sequence joins TRBV14 and TRBJ2-1, with TRBD2 matching 11 bases. Losses at the gene ends were 6 bases for V and 6 bases for J; bases not matched to a gene: 7. The CDR3 is made up of 15 amino acids. CDR1 SGHDN and CDR2 FVKESK come from the germline V gene. The CDR3 DNA sequence: TGTGCCAGCAGTCCTACTAGCGGGAGTCGCAATGAGCAGTTCTTC. Translating it yields CASSPTSGSRNEQFF.

This clonotype was seen ten or more times. The gene calls are TRBV2 and TRBJ2-1, with TRBD1 as a possible D gene (6 bases). Germline V gene sequence: CDR1 SNHLY, CDR2 FYNNEI. V was trimmed by 7 bases and J by 5 bases, leaving 12 bases between them. CDR3 length: 13 amino acids. This chain's CDR3 is CASKRTEDNEQFF. The CDR3 DNA reads TGTGCCAGCAAGCGGACAGAAGACAATGAGCAGTTCTTC.

This clonotype was counted between two and nine times. V is TRBV28 and J is TRBJ1-2, with D hard to call. This CDR3 has 16 residues. The germline V gene has CDR1 MDHEN and CDR2 SYDVKM. The ends were cut back, 5 bases at V and 5 bases at J, with 21 bases in the middle. The CDR3 protein is CASSPLGSNHRYGYTF. The CDR3 region has the DNA TGTGCCAGCAGTCCCCTTGGCAGCAATCATCGATATGGCTACACCTTC.

This clonotype has a handful of counts. The chain is built from TRBV6-2 or TRBV6-3 and TRBJ2-1, with D tentatively TRBD1 or TRBD2 (5 bases each). The CDR3 contains 15 residues. The germline V and J ends were trimmed by 0 bases and 8 bases, with 14 bases remaining between them. Germline V gene data show CDR1 as MNHEY and CDR2 as SVGEGT. This CDR3 reads CASSYSTRGADEQFF. CDR3 nucleotides: TGTGCCAGCAGTTACTCAACCCGAGGGGCGGATGAGCAGTTCTTC.

This clonotype was seen many times. In DNA form, the CDR3 reads TGTGCCAGCAGCTTTCGCCCCTTACGCACAGATACGCAGTATTTT. As protein: CASSFRPLRTDTQYF. The V and J genes are TRBV11-3 and TRBJ2-3; D is unresolved. The CDR3 has 15 amino acids. Trimming removed 3 bases from V and 1 base from J, with 11 bases in between. Looked up from germline, CDR1 is SGHNT and CDR2 is YENEEA.

This clonotype was counted ten times or more. The V call is TRBV20-1, the J call TRBJ2-1; 8 bases are a match to TRBD2. With V trimmed by 6 bases and J by 4 bases, 11 bases remained unmatched. From germline, CDR1 is DFQATT and CDR2 SNEGSKA (reference sequence). This CDR3 comprises 15 residues. CDR3 sequence: CSAPKAGVDYNEQFF. The DNA for the CDR3 is TGCAGTGCCCCCAAAGCGGGAGTAGATTACAATGAGCAGTTCTTC.

For the CDR3, the DNA is TGCAGTGCTTCCAAGCGGCTTTCCTACAATGAGCAGTTCTTC. This codes for CSASKRLSYNEQFF. The chain links TRBV20-1 to TRBJ2-1; D is perhaps TRBD2 (5 bases). CDR3 length: 14 residues. V dropped 5 bases and J dropped 1 base, with 12 bases sitting between them. Germline CDR1 and CDR2: DFQATT and SNEGSKA (reference sequence).

The rearrangement joins TRBV20-1 to TRBJ2-7; D is undetermined. Per the germline V gene, CDR1 is DFQATT and CDR2 is SNEGSKA (reference sequence). This CDR3 has 12 amino acids. Trimming removed 3 bases at V and 1 base at J, with 7 bases between. CDR3 residues: CSASKPSYEQYF. For the CDR3, the DNA is TGCAGTGCTAGTAAGCCTTCCTACGAGCAGTACTTC.

This clonotype was found a few times. The chain couples TRBV5-6 to TRBJ2-1; 8 bases match TRBD1. Germline V gene sequence: CDR1 SGHDT, CDR2 YYEEEE. The CDR3 spans 16 residues. Trimming at V came to 4 bases and at J to 2 bases, leaving 8 bases not matched to a gene. As DNA, the CDR3 is TGTGCCAGCAGCCAGGGGGCAGGGGGCGCCTACAATGAGCAGTTCTTC. Translation gives CASSQGAGGAYNEQFF. Complete variable domain (other parts from reference TRBV5-6 and TRBJ2-1): DAGVTQSPTHLIKTRGQQVTLRCSPKSGHDTVSWYQQALGQGPQFIFQYYEEEERQRGNFPDRFSGHQFPNYSSELNVNALLLGDSALYLCASSQGAGGAYNEQFFGPGTRLTVL.